The T cell receptor (beta chain) under discussion was sequenced for a study of T-cell memory formation after mild COVID-19. The CDR3 is 17 amino acids. Germline lookup yields CDR1 SGHAT and CDR2 FQNNGV. Trimming shortened V by 0 bases and J by 4 bases, and 18 bases separated the two germline ends. TCRdb re-called the 5' RACE reads with MiXCR, one entry per CDR3 protein. The data hold about 100,000 distinct CDR3 sequences, with approximately 12% observed a single time. This rearrangement joins TRBV11-2 to TRBJ1-1; possible D gene TRBD1, 5 bases. The clonotype comes from a man younger than 35 who had mild COVID-19 (a few samples of this study predate the infection). Cell type and time point are not known. Material: PBMCs or a T cell subset sorted from them (not recorded which). DNA for the CDR3: TGTGCCAGCAGCTTAGATTCATTCGAGGGTCAGGGCACTGAAGCTTTCTTT. Translation: CASSLDSFEGQGTEAFF.